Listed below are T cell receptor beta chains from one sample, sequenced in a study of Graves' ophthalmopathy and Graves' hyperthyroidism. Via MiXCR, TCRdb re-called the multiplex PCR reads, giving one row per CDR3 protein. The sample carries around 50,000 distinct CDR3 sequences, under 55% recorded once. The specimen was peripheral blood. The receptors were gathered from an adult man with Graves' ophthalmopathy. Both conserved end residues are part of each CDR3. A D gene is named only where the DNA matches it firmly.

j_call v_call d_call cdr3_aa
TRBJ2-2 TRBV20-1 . CSARALGDGELFF
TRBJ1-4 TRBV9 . CASSVGLRARLNEKLFF
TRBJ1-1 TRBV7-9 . CASRNWNTEAFF
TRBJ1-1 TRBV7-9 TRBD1 CASSLGQGEAFF
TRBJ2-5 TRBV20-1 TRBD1 CSARDPGGQETQYF
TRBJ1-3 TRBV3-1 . CASSHTTLGAAGDTIYF
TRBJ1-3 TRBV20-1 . CSASGGNPTSSTSGRAGNTIYF
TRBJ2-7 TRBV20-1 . CSARDQGPYEQYF
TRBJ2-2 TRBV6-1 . CASSTGFANTGELFF
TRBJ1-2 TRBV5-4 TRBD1 CASSFRDRSYGYTF
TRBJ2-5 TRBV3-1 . CASSQETRRQETQYF
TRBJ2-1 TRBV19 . CASSAEVGVMYNEQFF
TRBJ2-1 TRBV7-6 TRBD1 CASSTTRDRDEQFF
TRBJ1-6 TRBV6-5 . CASSYDPGAIGSPLHF
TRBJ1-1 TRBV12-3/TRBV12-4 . CASSTYPGDGNTEAFF
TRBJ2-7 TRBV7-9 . CASSLNSPYEQYF
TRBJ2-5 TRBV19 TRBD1 CASSPNRDRGETQYF
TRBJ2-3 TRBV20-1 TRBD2 CSADGLAEDTQYF
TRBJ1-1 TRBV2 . CASSDRTTTRKAFF
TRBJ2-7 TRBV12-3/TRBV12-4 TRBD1 CASSVGEGQGRSYEQYF
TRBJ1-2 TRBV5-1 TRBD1 CPSSSLGTGGDYGYTF
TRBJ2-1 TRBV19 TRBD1 CASSARQGTTQFF
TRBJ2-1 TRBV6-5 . CASSYGEGYYNEQFF
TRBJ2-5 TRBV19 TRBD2 CASSLRLAQLQETQYF
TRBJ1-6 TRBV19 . CASSSRASRNSPLHF
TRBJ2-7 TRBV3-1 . CASSQGPTAAYEQYF
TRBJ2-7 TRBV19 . CASSTSGQRTYEQYF
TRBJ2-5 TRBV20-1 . CSADRAGRETQYF
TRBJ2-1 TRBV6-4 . CASSPGPGELYNEQFF
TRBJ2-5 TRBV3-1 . CASSPQTHRGGTQYF
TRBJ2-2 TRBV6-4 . CASSEETGSTGELFF
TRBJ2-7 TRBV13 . CASSPSGGAWISYEQYF
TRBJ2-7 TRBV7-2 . CASSGTSYEQYF
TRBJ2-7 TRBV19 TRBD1 CASRPGQGTDEQYF
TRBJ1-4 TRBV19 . CASNEVGHQGKLFF
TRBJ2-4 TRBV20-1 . CSARAGAKNIQYF
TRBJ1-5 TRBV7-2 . CASSLGRTQPQHF
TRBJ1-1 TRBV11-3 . CASSLRDGKAFF
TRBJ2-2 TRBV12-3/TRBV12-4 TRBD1 CASSLTGDGELSF
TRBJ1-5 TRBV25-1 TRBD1 CASSAAGTVSNQPQHF
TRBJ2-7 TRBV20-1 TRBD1 CSASQGSYEQYF
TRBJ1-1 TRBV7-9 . CASSYPPPGLGTEAFF
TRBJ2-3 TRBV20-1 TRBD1 CSARPGQEVADTQYF
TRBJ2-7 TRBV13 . CASSRSVTAYEQYF
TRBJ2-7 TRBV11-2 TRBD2 CASSSPGTSGRRREQYF
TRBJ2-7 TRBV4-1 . CASSLGWGAVGEQYF
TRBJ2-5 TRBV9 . CASSVEISGASRQETQYF
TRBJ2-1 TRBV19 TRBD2 CASRPGLAGYNEQFF
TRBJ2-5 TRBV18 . CASSPRSAYQETQYF
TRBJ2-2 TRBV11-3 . CASSPRRGLRELFF
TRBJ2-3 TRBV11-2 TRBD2 CAWSFGAGGGADTQYF
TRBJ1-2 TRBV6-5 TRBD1 CASSYSDRGEGYTF
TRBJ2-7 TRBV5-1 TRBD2 CVSREGASGGPYEQYF
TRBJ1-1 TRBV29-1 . CSVDQATSVEAFF
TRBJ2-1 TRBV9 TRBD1 CASSVALDREGYNEQFF